The 26 T cell receptor beta chains in this list originate from one sample, sequenced in a study of shared clonotypes between healthy human individuals. This table comes from immunoSEQ multiplex PCR, and its TCRdb copy is limited to in-frame clones, with some not included. This table has about 1.1 million clones, about 80% appearing once. Material for sequencing was memory CD4+ T cells from PBMCs. Sample subset: CD45RA-negative fraction. Source of these receptors: a man aged 18-30 years in good health. Some clones in this sample may be carry-over from other donors' samples.

V and J are TRBV2 and TRBJ1-2; TRBD1 agrees at 8 bases. V gave up 7 bases and J gave up 6 bases; unmatched junction bases: 4. CDR3 size: 12 residues. The V gene's germline CDR1 is SNHLY and CDR2 FYNNEI. The CDR3, as DNA: TGTGCCAGCACGGGACAGGCGAATGGCTACACCTTC. Translating it yields CASTGQANGYTF.

The chain is built from TRBV2 and TRBJ2-1, with a possible D match to TRBD2 (5 bases). CDR1 is SNHLY and CDR2 is FYNNEI in the germline V gene. CDR3 length: 10 amino acids. The germline V and J ends were trimmed by 5 bases and 9 bases, with 5 bases remaining between them. CDR3 sequence reads: CASSRGEQFF. The CDR3, as DNA: TGTGCCAGCAGTCGGGGTGAGCAGTTCTTC.

The rearrangement uses TRBV29-1 and TRBJ1-2; D is undetermined. The germline gives CDR1 SQVTM, CDR2 ANQGSEA. The ends were cut back, 2 bases at V and 11 bases at J, with 12 bases in the middle. This CDR3 has 11 amino acids. The CDR3 sequence is CSVESRVRYTF. The CDR3 nucleotides are TGCAGCGTTGAAAGTAGGGTGAGGTACACCTTC.

This rearrangement joins TRBV9 to TRBJ1-1; D gene ambiguous. Trimming pared 5 bases from V and 0 bases from J, leaving 8 bases between. This CDR3 has 13 residues. Germline assignment: CDR1 SGDLS and CDR2 YYNGEE. The chain's CDR3 is CASSFRVNTEAFF. CDR3 in DNA: TGTGCCAGCAGTTTCCGAGTGAACACTGAAGCTTTCTTT.

The table lists this clone with a count of one. CDR3 region: CASSVEGTNNEQFF. CDR3 nucleotides: TGTGCCAGCAGCGTAGAGGGGACGAACAATGAGCAGTTCTTC. The chain recombines TRBV9 with TRBJ2-1; D possibly uses TRBD1 or TRBD2 (5 bases each). V dropped 0 bases and J dropped 5 bases, with 9 bases sitting between them. Germline lookup yields CDR1 SGDLS and CDR2 YYNGEE. The CDR3 spans 14 residues.

The sample holds a few counts of this clone. The rearrangement joins TRBV16 to TRBJ1-4, with D unclear. The CDR3 is made up of 13 amino acids. The V end was cut by 4 bases, the J end by 13 bases, with 16 bases between. Germline V gene data show CDR1 as KGHSY and CDR2 as FQNENV. The CDR3 DNA reads TGTGCCAGCAGCCTTCCGGACGGAGGTACACTGTTTTTT. It encodes CASSLPDGGTLFF.

Many counts were recorded for this clone. The chain employs TRBV28 and TRBJ2-3; 8 bases match TRBD2. The CDR3 extends over 18 amino acids. Germline trimming cut 3 bases from V and 4 bases from J; bases unmatched to any gene: 15. The V gene's germline CDR1 is MDHEN and CDR2 SYDVKM. This CDR3 is CASSLRTSSLGGADTQYF. In DNA form, the CDR3 reads TGTGCCAGCAGTTTGAGGACTAGCTCCCTTGGGGGGGCAGATACGCAGTATTTT.

At least ten counts were recorded for this clone. This same CDR3 is encoded by further DNA sequences in the sample. The CDR3 reads CASSTMGGLAGSSRYEQYF. The CDR3 DNA is TGCGCCAGCAGTACGATGGGTGGACTAGCAGGCAGCAGCCGCTACGAGCAGTACTTC. This chain joins TRBV5-1 and TRBJ2-7; the match to TRBD2 covers 8 bases. Germline CDR1 and CDR2: SGHRS and YFSETQ. The CDR3 runs 19 residues. V was pared by 5 bases and J by 3 bases, with 22 bases of the junction left unmatched.

The J gene is TRBJ2-6, the V gene TRBV28; D call uncertain. The V end was cut by 7 bases, the J end by 12 bases, with 19 bases between. The CDR3 consists of 14 residues. Germline CDR1 and CDR2: MDHEN and SYDVKM. CDR3 coding DNA: TGTGCCAGCACCACATTGGGTCAGGTTGGCGTCCTGACTTTC. This translates into CASTTLGQVGVLTF.

CDR3 sequence: CASSQAGGNPSGANVLTF. The CDR3 DNA sequence: TGCGCCAGCAGCCAGGCAGGGGGAAACCCCTCTGGGGCCAACGTCCTGACTTTC. The gene calls are TRBV4-1 and TRBJ2-6; 7 bases fit TRBD1. V lost 3 bases, J lost 0 bases, and 8 bases stayed unmatched. This CDR3 is 18 amino acids long. Germline V CDR1 and CDR2: MGHRA, YSYEKL.

This sequence joins TRBV29-1 and TRBJ1-2; weak D call: TRBD1 (6 bases). Trimming cost V 8 bases and J 7 bases, with 17 bases left between them. From germline, CDR1 is SQVTM and CDR2 ANQGSEA. The CDR3 sequence is 12 residues long. CDR3 sequence: CSISIGQSGYTF. CDR3 bases: TGCAGCATCTCGATTGGACAGTCTGGCTACACCTTC. The whole variable domain, remainder taken from reference TRBV29-1 and TRBJ1-2, is SAVISQKPSRDICQRGTSLTIQCQVDSQVTMMFWYRQQPGQSLTLIATANQGSEATYESGFVIDKFPISRPNLTFSTLTVSNMSPEDSSIYLCSISIGQSGYTFGSGTRLTVV.

This clone was detected ten times or more. The same CDR3 can be traced to other DNA sequences in this sample. The rearrangement joins TRBV29-1 to TRBJ1-1; TRBD1 agrees at 8 bases. Germline V lookup: CDR1 SQVTM, CDR2 ANQGSEA. Losses at the gene ends were 6 bases for V and 4 bases for J; bases not matched to a gene: 4. This CDR3 comprises 12 residues. CDR3 bases: TGCAGCGTGGACAGGGATGGCACTGAAGCTTTCTTT. Translation gives CSVDRDGTEAFF.

V usage is TRBV19 and J usage is TRBJ1-5; 11 nucleotides align to TRBD1. V was pared by 6 bases and J by 6 bases, with 4 bases of the junction left unmatched. Germline-derived CDR1 and CDR2 are LNHDA and SQIVND (reference sequence). The CDR3 extends over 14 amino acids. The CDR3: CASRRTGGGQPQHF. Here the CDR3 DNA reads TGTGCCAGTAGACGGACAGGGGGCGGTCAGCCCCAGCATTTT.

The chain is built from TRBV27 and TRBJ1-6; TRBD1 matches 7 bases. The ends lost 5 bases at V and 9 bases at J; junction bases unmatched: 10. Looked up from germline, CDR1 is MNHEY and CDR2 is SMNVEV (reference sequence). This CDR3 is 15 amino acids long. The CDR3 nucleotides read TGTGCCAGCAGTCGGAAAGGGGGCTTCTCTTCACCCCTCCACTTT. It encodes CASSRKGGFSSPLHF.

This sequence joins TRBV7-9 and TRBJ2-1; D may correspond to TRBD1 or TRBD2 (5 bases each). Trimming pared 3 bases from V and 10 bases from J, leaving 7 bases between. Per the germline V gene, CDR1 is SEHNR and CDR2 is FQNEAQ (reference sequence). The CDR3 loop spans 11 amino acids. The CDR3 DNA sequence: TGTGCCAGCAGCTTTTGGGACGAGCAGTTCTTC. This codes for CASSFWDEQFF.

This clone occurred many times. This chain uses TRBV6-1 with TRBJ1-1; TRBD1 agrees at 7 bases. This CDR3 has 15 residues. Germline V gene sequence: CDR1 MNHNS, CDR2 SASEGT. V dropped 1 base and J dropped 3; count of bases not matched to a gene: 5. The DNA for the CDR3 is TGTGCCAGCAGTGAAGACAGGGGAAGGTACACTGAAGCTTTCTTT. It translates to CASSEDRGRYTEAFF.

The J gene is TRBJ1-4, the V gene TRBV11-2; tentatively, D is TRBD1 (6 bases). With 6 bases removed from V and 0 bases from J, the gap between germline ends came to 11 bases. This CDR3 comprises 15 residues. Germline V gene lookup returns CDR1 SGHAT and CDR2 FQNNGV. The CDR3 DNA reads as TGTGCCAGCAGATTCCAGGGGCCAACTAATGAAAAACTGTTTTTT. Protein product: CASRFQGPTNEKLFF.

The chain has TRBV18 and TRBJ1-4; possibly TRBD1 for D (5 bases). The V end lost 4 bases, the J end lost 0 bases, and 6 bases lay between the germline ends. This CDR3 region has 14 residues. Germline CDR1 is KGHSH and CDR2 is LQKENI. The CDR3 DNA sequence: TGTGCCAGCTCACAACAGGCAACTAATGAAAAACTGTTTTTT. Its protein product is CASSQQATNEKLFF. The full variable domain, its missing parts supplied by reference TRBV18 and TRBJ1-4, is NAGVMQNPRHLVRRRGQEARLRCSPMKGHSHVYWYRQLPEEGLKFMVYLQKENIIDESGMPKERFSAEFPKEGPSILRIQQVVRGDSAAYFCASSQQATNEKLFFGSGTQLSVL.

In its sample, this clone was seen a few times. CDR3 sequence (DNA): TGTGCCAGCAGCGATGGATGGAACTACAATGAGCAGTTCTTC. Amino acid sequence: CASSDGWNYNEQFF. The rearrangement links TRBV11-2 to TRBJ2-1, with D unclear. The CDR3 covers 14 residues. Looked up from germline, CDR1 is SGHAT and CDR2 is FQNNGV. Trimming shortened V by 5 bases and J by 3 bases, and 11 bases separated the two germline ends. The variable domain in full, with the rest retrieved from reference TRBV11-2 and TRBJ2-1, is EAGVAQSPRYKIIEKRQSVAFWCNPISGHATLYWYQQILGQGPKLLIQFQNNGVVDDSQLPKDRFSAERLKGVDSTLKIQPAKLEDSAVYLCASSDGWNYNEQFFGPGTRLTVL.

CDR3 residues: CASSYSRQGAYNEQFF. CDR3 DNA: TGTGCCAGCAGTTACTCGCGACAGGGGGCCTACAATGAGCAGTTCTTC. The chain recombines TRBV6-6 with TRBJ2-1, with 9 nucleotides matching TRBD1. The CDR3 contains 16 residues. V was clipped by 0 bases and J by 2 bases; unmatched bases: 2. The V gene's germline CDR1 is MNHNY and CDR2 SVGAGI (reference sequence).

This chain joins TRBV15 and TRBJ1-4; TRBD1 aligns across 8 bases. Trimming at V came to 0 bases and at J to 5 bases, leaving 2 bases not matched to a gene. The CDR3 length is 15 residues. Per the germline V gene, CDR1 is LNHNV and CDR2 is YYDKDF (reference sequence). CDR3 sequence: CATSREQGGNEKLFF. CDR3 nucleotides: TGTGCCACCAGCAGAGAACAGGGGGGGAATGAAAAACTGTTTTTT.

Only a few counts were recorded for this clone. This chain links TRBV11-3 with TRBJ2-1, with 9 bases aligning to TRBD2. With 6 bases clipped from V and 7 bases from J, the junction kept 7 bases outside the gene matches. This CDR3 contains 14 residues. Germline-derived CDR1 and CDR2 are SGHNT and YENEEA. The CDR3 DNA sequence: TGTGCCAGCAGTTACTATGGACTAGCGAATGAGCAGTTCTTC. Protein sequence: CASSYYGLANEQFF.

The chain couples TRBV11-2 to TRBJ2-7; D may be TRBD1 (5 bases). Germline V CDR1 and CDR2: SGHAT, FQNNGV. Trimming took 3 bases from V and 0 from J, leaving 9 bases between them. The CDR3 contains 14 residues. Here the CDR3 reads CASSFEGASYEQYF. DNA of the CDR3: TGTGCCAGCAGCTTCGAAGGGGCCTCCTACGAGCAGTACTTC.

The V gene is TRBV27, the J gene TRBJ2-1; 10 bases are shared with TRBD2. The junction had 7 bases not matched to a gene; V was cut back by 3 bases and J by 5 bases. This CDR3 comprises 16 residues. Germline V CDR1 and CDR2: MNHEY, SMNVEV (reference sequence). This chain's CDR3 is CASSLSASGSHNEQFF. The CDR3, as DNA: TGTGCCAGCAGTTTGTCGGCTAGCGGGAGTCACAATGAGCAGTTCTTC.

V is TRBV19 and J is TRBJ2-5; 9 nucleotides match TRBD1. J lost 4 bases, V lost 7 bases, and 13 bases had no gene match. This CDR3 contains 16 residues. The germline gives CDR1 LNHDA, CDR2 SQIVND (reference sequence). The chain's CDR3 is CASKERLGQGRETQYF. CDR3 nucleotides: TGTGCCAGTAAGGAACGCCTGGGACAGGGAAGAGAGACCCAGTACTTC. The full variable domain, its missing parts supplied by reference TRBV19 and TRBJ2-5, is DGGITQSPKYLFRKEGQNVTLSCEQNLNHDAMYWYRQDPGQGLRLIYYSQIVNDFQKGDIAEGYSVSREKKESFPLTVTSAQKNPTAFYLCASKERLGQGRETQYFGPGTRLLVL.

The chain has TRBV27 and TRBJ2-3; no reliable D call. Trimming stripped 5 bases from V and 8 bases from J, with 8 bases between. The CDR3 contains 11 residues. In germline, CDR1 is MNHEY, CDR2 SMNVEV (reference sequence). The CDR3, as DNA: TGTGCCAGCAGTCCTGCAGGTACGCAGTATTTT. It codes for CASSPAGTQYF.